The clone carrying this T cell receptor beta chain was counted a single time. Antigen: not known. The data originate from a study of cytomegalovirus exposure and HLA in healthy donors. Study-wide findings and caveats: Most TCR sequences were uncommon, yet certain public TCRs appeared in many donors.

The method was immunoSEQ multiplex PCR; TCRdb's version includes in-frame clones alone and lacks a portion of them. Of roughly 120,000 clones in the sample, roughly 93% were seen once. The donors were in the approximately 120-subject validation cohort, distinct from the roughly 670-subject first cohort. Germline CDR1 and CDR2: MGHDK and SYGVNS. This CDR3 is built from 16 residues. The ends lost 5 bases at V and 6 bases at J; junction bases unmatched: 6. The material sequenced was PBMCs. J is TRBJ2-1 and V is TRBV25-1; the match to TRBD2 covers 14 bases. The TCR originated in a woman younger than 35 in good health and CMV-seronegative. CDR3 sequence reads: CASSSMGLAGANEQFF. CDR3 DNA sequence: TGTGCCAGCAGTTCCATGGGACTAGCGGGAGCCAATGAGCAGTTCTTC.